These 3 T cell receptor beta chains were all obtained from the same sample, sequenced in a study of sequential checkpoint blockade in melanoma. Using immunoSEQ multiplex PCR, the repertoire was profiled, and TCRdb retains in-frame clones only, with some absent. This sample yields tens of thousands of clones, of which 32% are seen a single time; 1.5% to 2% belongs to the top ten. The treatment is: randomized to nivolumab then ipilimumab (arm A) or the reverse (arm B). The source was tumor tissue (inferred from file names), collected from a patient given nivolumab and ipilimumab in sequence. These receptors all stem from a human donor with melanoma.

This clone appeared a few times. The V gene is TRBV11-3, the J gene TRBJ2-7, with a possible D match to TRBD1 (7 bases). This CDR3 has 16 amino acids. Germline loops: CDR1 SGHNT, CDR2 YENEEA. Trimming cost V 3 bases and J 4 bases, with 19 bases left between them. CDR3 sequence (DNA): TGTGCCAGCAGCTTGGAGAGGAGGGGGCCTTATTACGAGCAGTACTTC. Protein product: CASSLERRGPYYEQYF. The full variable domain, its missing parts supplied by reference TRBV11-3 and TRBJ2-7, is EAGVVQSPRYKIIEKKQPVAFWCNPISGHNTLYWYLQNLGQGPELLIRYENEEAVDDSQLPKDRFSAERLKGVDSTLKIQPAELGDSAVYLCASSLERRGPYYEQYFGPGTRLTVT.

This clone was seen only a few times. The rearrangement links TRBV6-8 to TRBJ2-3; D possibly corresponds to TRBD1 (5 bases). CDR1 is MNHGY and CDR2 is SAAAGT in the germline V gene. There are 13 residues in the CDR3. Trimming removed 5 bases from V and 6 bases from J, with 12 bases in between. DNA of the CDR3: TGTGCCAGCAGTCAGGGCCCTTGGGATACGCAGTATTTT. Translating gives CASSQGPWDTQYF.

CDR3: CASGFGRVDTQYF. CDR3 DNA: TGTGCTAGTGGTTTCGGGAGGGTAGATACGCAGTATTTT. This chain uses TRBV12-5 with TRBJ2-3, with 8 bases aligning to TRBD2. The CDR3 runs to 13 residues. From germline, CDR1 is LGHNT and CDR2 FRNRAP. The ends lost 3 bases at V and 5 bases at J; junction bases unmatched: 1. The full variable domain, with the rest looked up from reference TRBV12-5 and TRBJ2-3, is DARVTQTPRHKVTEMGQEVTMRCQPILGHNTVFWYRQTMMQGLELLAYFRNRAPLDDSGMPKDRFSAEMPDATLATLKIQPSEPRDSAVYFCASGFGRVDTQYFGPGTRLTVL.